The 32 T cell receptor beta chains reported below all come from one sample, sequenced in a study of T cell repertoires in cytomegalovirus infection. Via MiXCR, TCRdb re-called the reads, giving one row per CDR3 protein. The table records approximately 270,000 distinct CDR3 sequences, less than 25% of them present only once. No antigens are known for them. Sequencing was performed on cultured PBMCs, taken from culture after CMV antigen stimulation. The receptors derive from a human donor in good health (CMV status not recorded). Some clones in this sample may be carry-over from other donors' samples.

This clonotype was counted at least ten times. The gene calls are TRBV7-2 and TRBJ2-7, with TRBD1 matching over 7 bases. Germline V CDR1 and CDR2: SGHTA, FQGNSA. V was pared by 4 bases and J by 5 bases, with 8 bases of the junction left unmatched. This CDR3 has 14 amino acids. The DNA for the CDR3 is TGTGCCAGCAGCTCGACCCGGGACAGCGACGAGCAGTACTTC. Translating gives CASSSTRDSDEQYF.

This clonotype turned up a few times. The chain joins TRBV6-1 to TRBJ1-5; no firm D call. CDR3 size: 12 residues. Looked up from germline, CDR1 is MNHNS and CDR2 is SASEGT. V was clipped by 8 bases and J by 1 base, with 6 bases between them. The CDR3 loop reads CASGLSNQPQHF. In nucleotides, the CDR3 is TGTGCCAGCGGACTGAGCAATCAGCCCCAGCATTTT.

The sample holds a few counts of this clonotype. V gene TRBV11-2 combines with J gene TRBJ2-2; D uncertain. Deletions cut 4 bases from V and 6 bases from J, with 9 bases between. The length of the CDR3 is 13 residues. CDR1 SGHAT and CDR2 FQNNGV come from the germline V gene. CDR3 sequence: CASSSQVAGELFF. The CDR3, as DNA: TGTGCCAGCAGCTCTCAGGTCGCCGGGGAGCTGTTTTTT.

For this clonotype: Because the CDR3 is missing its conserved closing phenylalanine or tryptophan, this is likely a read error. The chain carries TRBV14 and TRBJ2-1; a weak D match, TRBD1 (6 bases). The CDR3 is 17 amino acids. Trimming shortened V by 0 bases and J by 4 bases, and 16 bases separated the two germline ends. Germline V gene lookup returns CDR1 SGHDN and CDR2 FVKESK. The DNA for the CDR3 is TGTGCCAGCAGCCAAGATCTTGGCAGGGGTGCTTACAATGAGCAGTTCTAC. Translating gives CASSQDLGRGAYNEQFY.

This clonotype has more than one count but fewer than ten. V and J are TRBV11-2 and TRBJ1-5; TRBD1 agrees at 9 bases. The CDR3 spans 18 residues. CDR1 SGHAT and CDR2 FQNNGV come from the germline V gene. V dropped 5 bases and J dropped 0; count of bases not matched to a gene: 11. CDR3 sequence (DNA): TGTGCCAGCAGCAGGGGACAGGGCTCTGGTTCTAGCAATCAGCCCCAGCATTTT. It specifies CASSRGQGSGSSNQPQHF.

This clonotype has a handful of counts. This chain uses TRBV5-4 with TRBJ2-1; D is uncertain. V lost 7 bases and J 0 bases, leaving 8 bases between the germline ends. The CDR3 contains 13 residues. Germline CDR1 reads SGHNT; CDR2 reads YYREEE (reference sequence). The CDR3 reads CASGGNSYNEQFF. The CDR3 DNA sequence: TGTGCCAGCGGCGGTAACTCCTACAATGAGCAGTTCTTC.

This clonotype was found a few times. This chain connects TRBV11-3 to TRBJ2-5; TRBD1 is a possible D gene (5 bases). There are 15 residues in the CDR3. Germline V gene sequence: CDR1 SGHNT, CDR2 YENEEA. V lost 0 bases and J 2 bases, leaving 10 bases between the germline ends. The CDR3 nucleotides read TGTGCCAGCAGCTTAGAAGGGGTACAACAAGAGACCCAGTACTTC. This encodes CASSLEGVQQETQYF. The variable domain in full, completed from reference TRBV11-3 and TRBJ2-5, reads EAGVVQSPRYKIIEKKQPVAFWCNPISGHNTLYWYLQNLGQGPELLIRYENEEAVDDSQLPKDRFSAERLKGVDSTLKIQPAELGDSAVYLCASSLEGVQQETQYFGPGTRLLVL.

This clonotype was found many times. This rearrangement joins TRBV24-1 to TRBJ1-5; 8 nucleotides agree with TRBD1. This CDR3 has 15 residues. Germline V CDR1 and CDR2: KGHDR, SFDVKD. Trimming cost V 9 bases and J 4 bases; bases outside gene matches: 10. In nucleotides, the CDR3 is TGTGCCACCCAAGGCTCACAGGGGGGTAATCAGCCCCAGCATTTT. Its translation: CATQGSQGGNQPQHF.

This chain links TRBV19 with TRBJ2-2; D may be TRBD1 (7 bases). CDR3 length equals 15 residues. The V gene lost 8 bases and the J gene lost 4 bases, with 17 bases spanning the gap. Germline CDR1 reads LNHDA; CDR2 reads SQIVND (reference sequence). CDR3 in amino acids: CASPDRARGTGELFF. The CDR3 DNA follows: TGTGCCAGTCCCGACAGGGCGCGGGGCACCGGGGAGCTGTTTTTT.

The chain couples TRBV28 to TRBJ1-2; 10 nucleotides match TRBD1. The CDR3 length is 14 residues. In germline, CDR1 is MDHEN, CDR2 SYDVKM. The J segment lost 8 bases and the V segment lost 6 bases, leaving 9 bases of the junction unmatched. CDR3 coding DNA: TGTGCCAGCAGCCTGGGACAGGGGCTCTTCGGCTACACCTTC. It codes for CASSLGQGLFGYTF.

The chain carries TRBV12-3 or TRBV12-4 and TRBJ1-1; D unresolved. The CDR3 length is 12 residues. V lost 6 bases, J lost 0 bases, and 5 bases lay in between. CDR3 nucleotides: TGTGCCAGCAGCACAATGAACACTGAAGCTTTCTTT. Translated: CASSTMNTEAFF.

V gene TRBV27 combines with J gene TRBJ1-6; 8 nucleotides agree with TRBD1. Germline V gives CDR1 MNHEY, CDR2 SMNVEV (reference sequence). Trimming at V came to 5 bases and at J to 7 bases, leaving 7 bases not matched to a gene. The CDR3 has 15 residues. CDR3: CASSLQGAGNSPLHF. The CDR3 DNA follows: TGTGCCAGCAGTCTGCAGGGGGCGGGGAATTCACCCCTCCACTTT.

The chain's CDR3 is CASSVSQSEAFF. CDR3 in DNA: TGTGCCAGCTCAGTTTCACAGAGTGAAGCTTTCTTT. The rearrangement uses TRBV18 and TRBJ1-1; D is ambiguous. The CDR3 totals 12 residues. Germline V gene data show CDR1 as KGHSH and CDR2 as LQKENI. Trimming cost V 5 bases and J 7 bases, with 11 bases left between them.

This clonotype occurred once. This chain uses TRBV6-2 or TRBV6-3 with TRBJ1-1; D is possibly TRBD1 (6 bases). V lost 4 bases and J lost 0, with 15 bases in between. In germline, CDR1 is MNHEY, CDR2 SVGEGT. CDR3 length equals 16 residues. CDR3 residues: CASSFEGTPMNTEAFF. The CDR3 region has the DNA TGTGCCAGCAGTTTCGAGGGGACACCTATGAACACTGAAGCTTTCTTT.

This clonotype was recorded many times. CDR3 protein: CASSNSWGAYTF. DNA of the CDR3: TGTGCCAGCAGTAATTCATGGGGGGCCTACACCTTC. V gene TRBV12-3 or TRBV12-4 combines with J gene TRBJ1-2; TRBD1 might be the D (6 bases). V lost 5 bases and J lost 10, with 14 bases in between. CDR3 length: 12 amino acids.

In its sample, this clonotype was seen a few times. The chain has TRBV27 and TRBJ1-4; a possible D gene is TRBD1 (6 bases). The ends were cut back, 5 bases at V and 7 bases at J, with 17 bases in the middle. CDR1 is MNHEY, CDR2 SMNVEV, per germline (reference sequence). CDR3 length equals 15 residues. This CDR3 reads CASSPPGHGREKLFF. The CDR3, as DNA: TGTGCCAGCAGTCCCCCGGGACATGGCCGTGAAAAACTGTTTTTT.

The chain has TRBV28 and TRBJ2-3; 7 bases are a match to TRBD1. Germline-derived CDR1 and CDR2 are MDHEN and SYDVKM. The CDR3 covers 17 residues. After removal of 6 bases from V and 4 bases from J, the junction contained 16 bases not matched to a gene. The CDR3 DNA reads as TGTGCCAGCAGCCCCTCTCAACAGGGACAGCAGGCAGATACGCAGTATTTT. Amino acids: CASSPSQQGQQADTQYF.

The gene calls are TRBV7-6 and TRBJ2-3; possible D gene TRBD2, 6 bases. Germline V gives CDR1 SGHVS, CDR2 FNYEAQ. V dropped 6 bases and J dropped 6 bases, with 13 bases sitting between them. The CDR3 is 13 amino acids. DNA for the CDR3: TGTGCCAGCAGAAACTCGGGAGTTGATACGCAGTATTTT. Protein: CASRNSGVDTQYF.

This clonotype occurred many times. The rearrangement links TRBV7-8 to TRBJ1-2; 9 nucleotides agree with TRBD1. Per germline, CDR1 SGHVS and CDR2 FQNEAQ. The V gene end was trimmed by 4 bases and the J gene end by 7 bases; junction bases not matched to a gene: 7. CDR3 length equals 14 residues. CDR3 amino acids: CASSSTRTGVGYTF. The DNA of the CDR3 is TGTGCCAGCAGCTCCACCCGGACAGGGGTTGGCTACACCTTC.

In this sample, this clonotype turned up a few times. The gene calls are TRBV4-1 and TRBJ1-5, with 7 bases fitting TRBD1. The J segment lost 6 bases and the V segment lost 0 bases, leaving 5 bases of the junction unmatched. Looked up from germline, CDR1 is MGHRA and CDR2 is YSYEKL. CDR3 size: 15 residues. CDR3 in amino acids: CASSQDKGGGQPQHF. The CDR3 coding sequence is TGCGCCAGCAGCCAAGATAAAGGGGGCGGTCAGCCCCAGCATTTT.

This clonotype was counted many times. The V gene is TRBV6-5, the J gene TRBJ1-2, with D possibly being TRBD1 (5 bases). The CDR3 has 16 amino acids. With 4 bases removed from V and 3 bases from J, the gap between germline ends came to 18 bases. Germline lookup yields CDR1 MNHEY and CDR2 SVGAGI. CDR3 sequence reads: CASSSQPGPNYYGYTF. For the CDR3, the DNA is TGTGCCAGCAGTTCCCAGCCGGGACCGAACTACTATGGCTACACCTTC.

The V and J genes are TRBV13 and TRBJ2-5; 8 nucleotides agree with TRBD2. This CDR3 is 19 amino acids long. Germline V gives CDR1 PRHDT, CDR2 FYEKMQ (reference sequence). The trim removed 5 bases at V and 3 bases at J, leaving 20 bases unmatched. Written as DNA, the CDR3 is TGTGCCAGCAGCCCAACGACTAGCGCCATTCGGGCTATCAAAGAGACCCAGTACTTC. It is translated as CASSPTTSAIRAIKETQYF.

This clonotype was seen a handful of times. This sequence joins TRBV6-2 or TRBV6-3 and TRBJ1-5, with D uncertain. Germline loops: CDR1 MNHEY, CDR2 SVGEGT. The CDR3 contains 14 residues. V was trimmed by 1 base and J by 5 bases, leaving 9 bases between them. The CDR3 spells CASSYWGGDQPQHF. CDR3 sequence (DNA): TGTGCCAGCAGTTACTGGGGTGGGGATCAGCCCCAGCATTTT.

This chain connects TRBV20-1 to TRBJ2-7, with 9 nucleotides matching TRBD2. The CDR3 spans 13 residues. The ends lost 6 bases at V and 5 bases at J; junction bases unmatched: 8. The germline V gene encodes CDR1 DFQATT and CDR2 SNEGSKA (reference sequence). This CDR3 reads CSAKTGTSNEQYF. In nucleotides, the CDR3 is TGCAGTGCCAAGACTGGGACTAGCAACGAGCAGTACTTC.

The table lists this clonotype with a few counts. The rearrangement links TRBV20-1 to TRBJ2-3; D gene ambiguous. Germline CDR1 DFQATT, CDR2 SNEGSKA (reference sequence). This CDR3 comprises 10 residues. Trimming left V 1 base short and J 7 bases short, with 3 bases between. In DNA form, the CDR3 reads TGCAGTGCTAGAGGGAATACGCAGTATTTT. Translated: CSARGNTQYF.

This clonotype was detected many times. The chain couples TRBV7-6 to TRBJ2-2, with TRBD1 identical over 7 bases. Trimming removed 5 bases from V and 0 bases from J; junction bases left unmatched: 9. The germline V gene has CDR1 SGHVS and CDR2 FNYEAQ. The CDR3 is 17 amino acids. CDR3 sequence reads: CASSTRTGGANTGELFF. The CDR3 coding sequence is TGTGCCAGCAGCACCCGGACAGGCGGCGCGAACACCGGGGAGCTGTTTTTT.

A few counts support this clonotype. The chain is built from TRBV20-1 and TRBJ2-7; perhaps TRBD2 as D (6 bases). Germline V lookup: CDR1 DFQATT, CDR2 SNEGSKA (reference sequence). The CDR3 consists of 12 residues. Trimming left V 3 bases short and J 3 bases short, with 9 bases between. The CDR3 spells CSASEGLYEQYF. The CDR3 DNA follows: TGCAGTGCTAGTGAGGGACTCTACGAGCAGTACTTC.

This chain uses TRBV27 with TRBJ1-1; 8 bases map to TRBD1. CDR3 length: 17 residues. V shed 8 bases and J 0 bases; nucleotides not matched to a gene: 14. Germline CDR1 is MNHEY and CDR2 is SMNVEV (reference sequence). The DNA of the CDR3 is TGTGCCAGCTTCCCTCGGACAGGGTCGGCTATGAACACTGAAGCTTTCTTT. This codes for CASFPRTGSAMNTEAFF.

The V call is TRBV29-1, the J call TRBJ2-7, with D possibly called TRBD1 or TRBD2 (5 bases each). Germline CDR1 is SQVTM and CDR2 is ANQGSEA. This CDR3 is 13 amino acids long. The CDR3 DNA reads TGCGGCACGACGGGGCTTAGCTCCTACGAGCAGTACTTC. This codes for CGTTGLSSYEQYF.

This chain connects TRBV6-2 or TRBV6-3 to TRBJ1-1; D is ambiguous. This CDR3 comprises 13 residues. V was pared by 6 bases and J by 9 bases, with 17 bases between. The V gene's germline CDR1 is MNHEY and CDR2 SVGEGT. As DNA, the CDR3 is TGTGCCAGCAGCAGACGCAATGGAATTAAAGCTTTCTTT. Translation: CASSRRNGIKAFF.

This clonotype showed up just a few times. J is TRBJ2-3 and V is TRBV20-1, with 11 bases matching TRBD2. V lost 1 base, J lost 1 base, and 4 bases stayed unmatched. The length of the CDR3 is 16 residues. CDR1 is DFQATT, CDR2 SNEGSKA, per germline (reference sequence). The CDR3 DNA reads TGCAGTGCTAGAGGGCTAGCGGGAGGCCGCACAGATACGCAGTATTTT. This encodes CSARGLAGGRTDTQYF.

This clonotype was detected only a few times. The V gene is TRBV19, the J gene TRBJ2-1, with 9 bases that match TRBD2. CDR1 is LNHDA, CDR2 SQIVND, per germline (reference sequence). This CDR3 has 15 residues. V lost 3 bases and J lost 7; bases outside the gene matches: 7. The DNA of the CDR3 is TGTGCCAGTAGTATCTTGGCGGGAGGGGGGAATGAGCAGTTCTTC. Its protein product is CASSILAGGGNEQFF.